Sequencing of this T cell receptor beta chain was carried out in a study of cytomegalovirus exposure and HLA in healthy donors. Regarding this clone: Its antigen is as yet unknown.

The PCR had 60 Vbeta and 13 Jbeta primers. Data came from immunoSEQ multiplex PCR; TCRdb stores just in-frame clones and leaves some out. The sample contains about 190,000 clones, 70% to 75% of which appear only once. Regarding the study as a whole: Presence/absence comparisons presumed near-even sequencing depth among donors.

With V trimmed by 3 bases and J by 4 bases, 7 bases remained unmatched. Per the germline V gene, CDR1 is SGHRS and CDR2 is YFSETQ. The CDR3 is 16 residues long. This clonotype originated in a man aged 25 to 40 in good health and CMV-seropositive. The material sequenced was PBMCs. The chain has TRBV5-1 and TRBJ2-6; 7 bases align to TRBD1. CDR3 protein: CASSYLQGTGANVLTF. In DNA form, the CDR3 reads TGCGCCAGCAGCTACCTACAGGGGACAGGGGCCAACGTCCTGACTTTC.